The 6 T cell receptor beta chains below were found in one sample sequenced in a study of beta chain features in type 1 diabetes. Study-level findings and limits: All four CD4+ subsets of Type 1 diabetes patients contained TCRB CDR3s that were moderately but significantly shorter.

The investigators reverse transcribed all of the isolated RNA, so they sequenced expressed TCRB transcripts. The protocol was immunoSEQ multiplex PCR, while the TCRdb copy is restricted to in-frame clones and leaves out a portion. In the table there are 600,000 to 700,000 clones, 10% to 15% of which are singletons. The antigens these receptors bind are not known. The sample was naive CD4+ T cells from blood. These receptor sequences come from a man aged 18 to 29 with type 1 diabetes.

This clone was counted only a few times. The chain combines TRBV27 with TRBJ2-3, with D perhaps matching TRBD2 (6 bases). Germline CDR1 reads MNHEY; CDR2 reads SMNVEV (reference sequence). The CDR3 extends over 14 amino acids. The V gene lost 5 bases and the J gene lost 2 bases, with 11 bases spanning the gap. CDR3 nucleotide sequence: TGTGCCAGCAGTACGGGACTCTCCACAGATACGCAGTATTTT. Encoded protein: CASSTGLSTDTQYF.

The rearrangement joins TRBV13 to TRBJ1-6; D not resolved. The germline CDR1 and CDR2 sequences are PRHDT and FYEKMQ (reference sequence). The V end lost 0 bases, the J end lost 7 bases, and 7 bases lay between the germline ends. This CDR3 spans 14 amino acids. CDR3 loop: CASSLGRNNSPLHF. The CDR3 DNA reads as TGTGCCAGCAGCTTAGGCCGGAACAATTCACCCCTCCACTTT.

This clone was seen a few times. The chain uses TRBV27 and TRBJ2-5; D not resolved. V lost 3 bases and J lost 2, with 13 bases in between. The CDR3 covers 15 residues. The germline CDR1 and CDR2 sequences are MNHEY and SMNVEV (reference sequence). CDR3 in DNA: TGTGCCAGCAGTTTGGATTGGGGAAAACAAGAGACCCAGTACTTC. Protein: CASSLDWGKQETQYF.

CDR3 loop: CASSSGSGLGTGELFF. The CDR3 nucleotides are TGTGCCAGCAGTTCGGGGAGTGGGCTAGGCACCGGGGAGCTGTTTTTT. The rearrangement uses TRBV6-5 and TRBJ2-2; the D gene is possibly TRBD2 (5 bases). The CDR3 has 16 residues. Germline lookup yields CDR1 MNHEY and CDR2 SVGAGI. V lost 4 bases and J lost 4, with 16 bases in between.

In its sample, this clone was seen a few times. The chain carries TRBV6-5 and TRBJ1-4; perhaps TRBD1 as D (6 bases). In germline, CDR1 is MNHEY, CDR2 SVGAGI. Trimming shortened V by 5 bases and J by 6 bases, and 7 bases separated the two germline ends. The CDR3 spans 12 residues. The CDR3 is CASSRTDEKLFF. CDR3 nucleotide sequence: TGTGCCAGCAGTCGGACAGATGAAAAACTGTTTTTT.

This clone was counted only a few times. The chain carries TRBV18 and TRBJ2-1; 7 bases map to TRBD1. The germline V gene has CDR1 KGHSH and CDR2 LQKENI. The length of the CDR3 is 14 residues. Trimming removed 5 bases from V and 7 bases from J; junction bases left unmatched: 8. CDR3 sequence reads: CASSWGQRGNEQFF. The CDR3 bases are TGTGCCAGCTCATGGGGACAGAGAGGGAATGAGCAGTTCTTC.